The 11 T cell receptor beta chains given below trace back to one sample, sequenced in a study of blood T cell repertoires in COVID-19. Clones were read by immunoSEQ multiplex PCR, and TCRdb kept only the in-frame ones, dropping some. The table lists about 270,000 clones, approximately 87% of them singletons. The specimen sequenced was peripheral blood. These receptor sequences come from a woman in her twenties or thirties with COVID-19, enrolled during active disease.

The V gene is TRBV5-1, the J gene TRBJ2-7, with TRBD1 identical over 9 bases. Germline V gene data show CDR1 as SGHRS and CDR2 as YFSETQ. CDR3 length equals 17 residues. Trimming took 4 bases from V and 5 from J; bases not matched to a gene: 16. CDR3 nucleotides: TGCGCCAGCAGCCTCCGACAGGGGGGGTCCTTCCGCCACGAGCAGTACTTC. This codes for CASSLRQGGSFRHEQYF.

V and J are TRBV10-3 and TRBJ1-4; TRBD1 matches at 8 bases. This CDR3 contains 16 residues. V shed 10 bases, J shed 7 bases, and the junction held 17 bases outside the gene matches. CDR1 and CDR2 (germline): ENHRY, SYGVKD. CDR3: CATGQGLSYVGEKLFF. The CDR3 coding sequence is TGTGCCACCGGACAGGGTCTTTCCTATGTGGGTGAAAAACTGTTTTTT.

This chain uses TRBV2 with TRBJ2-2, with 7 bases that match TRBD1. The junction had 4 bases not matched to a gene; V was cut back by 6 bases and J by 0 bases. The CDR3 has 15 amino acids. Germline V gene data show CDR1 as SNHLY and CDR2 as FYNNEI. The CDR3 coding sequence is TGTGCCAGCAGGACAGGGATTACGAACACCGGGGAGCTGTTTTTT. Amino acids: CASRTGITNTGELFF.

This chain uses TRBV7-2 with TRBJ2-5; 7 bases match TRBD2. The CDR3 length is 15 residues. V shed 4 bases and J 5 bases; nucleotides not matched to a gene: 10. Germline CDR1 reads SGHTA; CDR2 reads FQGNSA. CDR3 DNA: TGTGCCAGCAGCTGGGCTGGCGGGGGTTGGGAGACCCAGTACTTC. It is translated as CASSWAGGGWETQYF.

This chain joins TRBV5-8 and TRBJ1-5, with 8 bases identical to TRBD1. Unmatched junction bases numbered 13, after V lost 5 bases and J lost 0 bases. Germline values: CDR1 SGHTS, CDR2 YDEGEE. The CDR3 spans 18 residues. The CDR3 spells CASSTGTGAHYSNQPQHF. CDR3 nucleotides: TGTGCCAGCAGTACCGGGACAGGCGCTCATTATAGCAATCAGCCCCAGCATTTT.

The CDR3 DNA reads TGCGCCAGCAGCCCCGGAGCGGCCACAGATACGCAGTATTTT. Translating gives CASSPGAATDTQYF. The chain couples TRBV4-1 to TRBJ2-3, with D perhaps matching TRBD2 (5 bases). The CDR3 is 14 residues long. CDR1 is MGHRA and CDR2 is YSYEKL in the germline V gene. With 4 bases removed from V and 2 bases from J, the gap between germline ends came to 10 bases.

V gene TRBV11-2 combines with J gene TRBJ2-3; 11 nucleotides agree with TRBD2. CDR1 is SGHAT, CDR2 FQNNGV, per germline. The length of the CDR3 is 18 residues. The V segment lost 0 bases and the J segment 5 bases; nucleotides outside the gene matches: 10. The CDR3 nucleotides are TGTGCCAGCAGCTTAGACCCCCCGAGACTAGCGGGGCTAGATACGCAGTATTTT. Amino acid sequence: CASSLDPPRLAGLDTQYF.

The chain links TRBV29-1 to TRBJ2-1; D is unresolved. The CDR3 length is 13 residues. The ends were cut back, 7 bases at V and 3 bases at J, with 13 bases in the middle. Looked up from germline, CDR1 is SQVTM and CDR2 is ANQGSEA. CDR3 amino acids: CSASTAVYNEQFF. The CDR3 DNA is TGCAGCGCCTCTACGGCGGTCTACAATGAGCAGTTCTTC.

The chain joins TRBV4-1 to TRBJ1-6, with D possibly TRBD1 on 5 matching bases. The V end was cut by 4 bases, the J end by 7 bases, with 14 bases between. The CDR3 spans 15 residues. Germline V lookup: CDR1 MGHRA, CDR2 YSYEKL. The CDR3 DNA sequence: TGCGCCAGCAGCCCCCTCGCCGGGGGGAATTCACCCCTCCACTTT. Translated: CASSPLAGGNSPLHF.

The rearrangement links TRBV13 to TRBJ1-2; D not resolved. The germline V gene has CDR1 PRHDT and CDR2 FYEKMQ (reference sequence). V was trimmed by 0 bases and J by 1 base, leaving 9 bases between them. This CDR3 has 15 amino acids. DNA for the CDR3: TGTGCCAGCAGCTTAGGGGGTAACAGTAACTATGGCTACACCTTC. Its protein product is CASSLGGNSNYGYTF.

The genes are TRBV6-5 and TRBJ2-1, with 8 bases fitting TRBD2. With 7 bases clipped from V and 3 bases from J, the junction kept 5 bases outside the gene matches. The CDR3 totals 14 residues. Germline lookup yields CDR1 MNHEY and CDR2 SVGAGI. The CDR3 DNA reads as TGTGCCAGCAACCGGGGGGGTCGCTACAATGAGCAGTTCTTC. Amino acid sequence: CASNRGGRYNEQFF.